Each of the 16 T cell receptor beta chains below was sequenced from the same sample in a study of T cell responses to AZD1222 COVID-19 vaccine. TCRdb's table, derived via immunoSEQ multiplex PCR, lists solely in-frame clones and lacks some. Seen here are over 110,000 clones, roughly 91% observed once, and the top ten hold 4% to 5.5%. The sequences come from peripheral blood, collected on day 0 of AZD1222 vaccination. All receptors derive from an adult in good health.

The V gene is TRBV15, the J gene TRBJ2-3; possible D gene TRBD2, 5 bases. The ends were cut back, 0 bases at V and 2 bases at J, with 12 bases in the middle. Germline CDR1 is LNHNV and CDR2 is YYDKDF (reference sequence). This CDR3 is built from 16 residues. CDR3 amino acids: CATSRDREGYTDTQYF. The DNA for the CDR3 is TGTGCCACCAGCAGAGATCGCGAGGGCTACACAGATACGCAGTATTTT.

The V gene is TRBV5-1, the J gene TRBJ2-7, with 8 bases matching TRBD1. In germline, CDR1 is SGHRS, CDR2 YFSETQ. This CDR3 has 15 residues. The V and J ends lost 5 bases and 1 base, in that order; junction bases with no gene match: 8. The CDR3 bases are TGCGCCAGCAGTTTCGGGACAGGATTATCCTACGAGCAGTACTTC. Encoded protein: CASSFGTGLSYEQYF.

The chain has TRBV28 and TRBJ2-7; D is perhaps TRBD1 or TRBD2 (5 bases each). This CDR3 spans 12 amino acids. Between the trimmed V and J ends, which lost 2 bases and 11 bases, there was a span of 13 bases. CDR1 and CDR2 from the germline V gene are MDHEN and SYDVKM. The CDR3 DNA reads TGTGCCAGCAGTTTAGTGCAGGGACGGGAGTACTTC. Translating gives CASSLVQGREYF.

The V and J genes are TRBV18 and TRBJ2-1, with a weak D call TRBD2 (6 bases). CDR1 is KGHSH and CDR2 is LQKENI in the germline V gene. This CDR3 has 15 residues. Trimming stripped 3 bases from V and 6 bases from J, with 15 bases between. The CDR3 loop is CASSPIRETGNEQFF. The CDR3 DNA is TGTGCCAGCTCACCCATTCGGGAGACTGGCAATGAGCAGTTCTTC.

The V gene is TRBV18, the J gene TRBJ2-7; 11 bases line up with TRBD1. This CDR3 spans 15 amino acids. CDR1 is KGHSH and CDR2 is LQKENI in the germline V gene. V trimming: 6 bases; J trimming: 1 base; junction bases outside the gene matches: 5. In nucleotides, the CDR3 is TGTGCCAGCTCGTCCGGGACAGGGGGTTCCTACGAGCAGTACTTC. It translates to CASSSGTGGSYEQYF.

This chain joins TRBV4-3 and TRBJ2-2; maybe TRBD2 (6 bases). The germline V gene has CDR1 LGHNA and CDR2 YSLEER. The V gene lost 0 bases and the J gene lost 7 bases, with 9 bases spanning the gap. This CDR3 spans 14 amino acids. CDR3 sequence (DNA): TGCGCCAGCAGCCAAGAAGGCGGGATCGGGGAGCTGTTTTTT. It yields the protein CASSQEGGIGELFF.

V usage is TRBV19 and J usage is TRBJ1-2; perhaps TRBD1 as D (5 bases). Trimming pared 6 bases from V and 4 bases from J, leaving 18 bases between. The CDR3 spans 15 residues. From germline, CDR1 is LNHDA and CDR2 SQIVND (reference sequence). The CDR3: CASRQVGRTSYGYTF. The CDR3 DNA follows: TGTGCCAGTAGACAGGTCGGCAGGACTAGCTATGGCTACACCTTC.

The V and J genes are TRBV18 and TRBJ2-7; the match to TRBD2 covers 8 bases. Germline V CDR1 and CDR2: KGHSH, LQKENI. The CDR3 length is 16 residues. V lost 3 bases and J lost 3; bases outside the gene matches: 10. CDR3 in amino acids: CASSPDSGGNFYEQYF. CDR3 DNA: TGTGCCAGCTCACCGGACAGCGGGGGAAATTTCTACGAGCAGTACTTC.

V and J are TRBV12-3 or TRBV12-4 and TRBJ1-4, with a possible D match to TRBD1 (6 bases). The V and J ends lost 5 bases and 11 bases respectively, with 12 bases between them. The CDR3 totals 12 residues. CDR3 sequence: CASSAHRVKLFF. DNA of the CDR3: TGTGCCAGCAGTGCCCACAGGGTGAAACTGTTTTTT.

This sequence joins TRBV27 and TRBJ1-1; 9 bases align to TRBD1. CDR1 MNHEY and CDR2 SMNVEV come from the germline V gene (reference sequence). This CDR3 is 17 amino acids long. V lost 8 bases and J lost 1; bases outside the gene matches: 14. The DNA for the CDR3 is TGTGCCAGCGCCCAATTTTGGACAGGGGTGGGGAACACTGAAGCTTTCTTT. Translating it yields CASAQFWTGVGNTEAFF.

CDR3 nucleotide sequence: TGTGCCAGCAGACCTAGCGACAGGGGAACTGAAGCTTTCTTT. This gives the protein CASRPSDRGTEAFF. The rearrangement uses TRBV6-5 and TRBJ1-1, with TRBD1 identical over 8 bases. CDR1 MNHEY and CDR2 SVGAGI come from the germline V gene. The CDR3 runs to 14 residues. With V trimmed by 6 bases and J by 5 bases, 8 bases remained unmatched.

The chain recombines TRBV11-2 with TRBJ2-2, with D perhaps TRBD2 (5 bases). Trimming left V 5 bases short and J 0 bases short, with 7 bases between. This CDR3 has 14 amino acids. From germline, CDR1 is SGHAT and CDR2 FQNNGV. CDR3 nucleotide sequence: TGTGCCAGCAGCCGGGGTCCGAACACCGGGGAGCTGTTTTTT. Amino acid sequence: CASSRGPNTGELFF.

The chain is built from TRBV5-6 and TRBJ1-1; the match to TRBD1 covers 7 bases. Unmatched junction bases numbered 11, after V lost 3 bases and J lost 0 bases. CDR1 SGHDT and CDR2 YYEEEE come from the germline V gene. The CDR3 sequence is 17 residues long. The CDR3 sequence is CASSSRGQFTMNTEAFF. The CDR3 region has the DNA TGTGCCAGCAGCTCAAGGGGACAGTTCACCATGAACACTGAAGCTTTCTTT.

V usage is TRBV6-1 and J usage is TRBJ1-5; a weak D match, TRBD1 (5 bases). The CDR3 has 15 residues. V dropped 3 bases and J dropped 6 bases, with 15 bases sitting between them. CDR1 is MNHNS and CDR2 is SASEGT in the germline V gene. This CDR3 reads CASSEEEGRTQPQHF. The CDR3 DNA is TGTGCCAGCAGTGAGGAAGAGGGGCGGACTCAGCCCCAGCATTTT.

The CDR3 DNA follows: TGTGCCATCGTGCTGGGGGTGGGGGAAAGAAATGGCTACACCTTC. Translated: CAIVLGVGERNGYTF. The gene calls are TRBV5-4 and TRBJ1-2; a weak D match, TRBD1 (5 bases). This CDR3 contains 15 residues. Germline CDR1 SGHNT, CDR2 YYREEE (reference sequence). V was trimmed by 9 bases and J by 6 bases, leaving 24 bases between them. The entire variable domain, with the rest obtained from reference TRBV5-4 and TRBJ1-2, is as follows: ETGVTQSPTHLIKTRGQQVTLRCSSQSGHNTVSWYQQALGQGPQFIFQYYREEENGRGNFPPRFSGLQFPNYSSELNVNALELDDSALYLCAIVLGVGERNGYTFGSGTRLTVV.

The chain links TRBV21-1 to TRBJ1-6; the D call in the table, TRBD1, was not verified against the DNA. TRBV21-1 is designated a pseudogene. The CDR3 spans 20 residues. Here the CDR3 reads CASSKPGPRGISSYNSPLHF. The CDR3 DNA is TGTGCCAGCAGCAAACCTGGACCCAGGGGAATTAGCTCCTATAATTCACCCCTCCACTTT.